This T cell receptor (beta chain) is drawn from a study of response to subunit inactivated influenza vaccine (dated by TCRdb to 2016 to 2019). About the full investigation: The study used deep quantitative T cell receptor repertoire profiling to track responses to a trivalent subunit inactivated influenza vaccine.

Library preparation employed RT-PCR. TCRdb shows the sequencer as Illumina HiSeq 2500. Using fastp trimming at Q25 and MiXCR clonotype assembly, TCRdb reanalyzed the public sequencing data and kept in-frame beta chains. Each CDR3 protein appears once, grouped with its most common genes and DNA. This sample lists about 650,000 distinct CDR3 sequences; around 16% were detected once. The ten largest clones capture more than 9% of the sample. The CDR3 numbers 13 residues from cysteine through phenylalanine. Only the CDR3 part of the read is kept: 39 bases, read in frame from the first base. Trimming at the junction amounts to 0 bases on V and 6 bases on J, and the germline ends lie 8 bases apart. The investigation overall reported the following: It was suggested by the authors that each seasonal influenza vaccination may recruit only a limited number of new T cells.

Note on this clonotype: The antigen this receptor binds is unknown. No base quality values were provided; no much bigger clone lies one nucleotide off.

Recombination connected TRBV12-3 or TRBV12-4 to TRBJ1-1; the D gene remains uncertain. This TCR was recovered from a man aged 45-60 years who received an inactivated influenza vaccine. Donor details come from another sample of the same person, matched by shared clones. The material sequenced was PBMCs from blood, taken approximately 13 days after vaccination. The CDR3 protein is CASSLAAGSEAFF. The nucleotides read TGTGCCAGCAGTTTAGCGGCGGGCTCTGAAGCTTTCTTT.